This entry describes one T cell receptor (beta chain). The protocol was immunoSEQ multiplex PCR, while the TCRdb copy is restricted to in-frame clones and leaves out a portion. The sample lists 2 million to 2.5 million clones; about 95% were seen once. The sample comes from a study of shared clonotypes between healthy human individuals. This CDR3 region has 14 residues. Trimming removed 1 base from V and 3 bases from J, with 10 bases in between. Per germline, CDR1 SGHTA and CDR2 FQGNSA. Terminally differentiated effector memory CD45RA+ cells were excluded by CCR7 positive selection of CD45RO-negative cells.

The chain joins TRBV7-2 to TRBJ2-7; possible D gene TRBD2, 5 bases. Sequencing was carried out using naive CD8+ T cells sorted from blood. The sequence came from a man aged 18 to 30 in good health. CDR3 nucleotides: TGTGCCAGCAGCTTAGACAGACTACTCTACGAGCAGTACTTC. Protein: CASSLDRLLYEQYF.